The clone carrying this T cell receptor (beta chain) has more than one count but fewer than ten. Its matching antigen is unknown. The Oncomine TCR Beta short-read assay was applied to DNA of cultured CD4+ T cells. Once CD4+ T cells had been cultured, genomic DNA was extracted from them. From the PCR reads, TCRdb called clonotypes with MiXCR, one entry per CDR3 protein. The table records about 6,700 distinct CDR3 sequences, roughly 29% of them present only once. This specimen comes from a study of vaccination and CD4 T cells after COVID-19. Background on the study: Post-COVID draws followed diagnosis by a median around 100 days (range 35 to 161). Post-vaccination samples were procured at a median of approximately 70 days following dose two (range 14 to 241).

Findings and caveats of the study: Post-vaccination reactive clonotypes (median roughly 35) did not differ significantly from post-infection (around 23).

The CDR3 has 14 residues. CDR1 and CDR2 (germline): LNHDA, SQIVND (reference sequence). The V and J ends lost 7 bases and 0 bases respectively, with 10 bases between them. Indicated treatment: approximately 9-day PBMC culture with coronavirus spike peptide pools or control peptides (ViraFEST assay). The collection of CD4+ T cells from the unexposed donor took place before the COVID-19 pandemic (2011-2018). The genes are TRBV19 and TRBJ1-5; D is possibly TRBD1 (5 bases). Sequenced material: CD4+ T cells from blood, cultured in vitro. The source is a human donor in good health. CDR3 amino acids: CASISGHSNQPQHF. The CDR3 DNA is TGTGCCAGTATTTCGGGGCATAGCAATCAGCCCCAGCATTTT. The whole variable domain, remainder taken from reference TRBV19 and TRBJ1-5, is DGGITQSPKYLFRKEGQNVTLSCEQNLNHDAMYWYRQDPGQGLRLIYYSQIVNDFQKGDIAEGYSVSREKKESFPLTVTSAQKNPTAFYLCASISGHSNQPQHFGDGTRLSIL.